A single sample is the source of the 8 T cell receptor beta chains below, sequenced in a study of blood T cell repertoires in COVID-19 (TCRdb year 2020). The library was generated by the immunoSEQ multiplex PCR assay. What TCRdb holds here is the immuneACCESS table cut down to in-frame rearrangements. Part of the clones is not present; checked against another copy, under half of the missing clones reflect an unresolved V gene, and the others are unexplained. This sample gives roughly 430,000 clones in total; approximately 88% of them show up just once. The ten largest clones add up to approximately 2.1% of the sample. Material: PBMCs or T cells enriched from blood (not recorded which). These receptors all come from a woman between 40 and 55 years old with acute COVID-19.

The chain is built from TRBV20-1 and TRBJ2-7, with a tentative D call TRBD1 (5 bases). Germline values: CDR1 DFQATT, CDR2 SNEGSKA (reference sequence). The CDR3 totals 11 residues. The V end was cut by 1 base, the J end by 5 bases, with 6 bases between. The DNA of the CDR3 is TGCAGTGCTAGAGGGGGCGACGAGCAGTACTTC. It encodes CSARGGDEQYF.

The chain recombines TRBV2 with TRBJ1-1; 7 bases match TRBD1. Germline assignment: CDR1 SNHLY and CDR2 FYNNEI. The CDR3 has 15 amino acids. V was pared by 3 bases and J by 7 bases, with 11 bases of the junction left unmatched. Here the CDR3 DNA reads TGTGCCAGCAGTGATGATCGGACAGGCTGGTATGAAGCTTTCTTT. Its translation is CASSDDRTGWYEAFF.

The chain joins TRBV21-1 to TRBJ1-2; the table's D call, TRBD1, was not checked against the DNA. TRBV21-1 is shown as a pseudogene. CDR3 length equals 15 residues. The CDR3 here is CASSKSRQASGGYTF. CDR3 bases: TGTGCCAGCAGCAAATCCCGGCAGGCTTCAGGTGGCTACACCTTC.

This rearrangement joins TRBV9 to TRBJ2-1; TRBD2 matches 9 bases. The CDR3 spans 15 residues. J was trimmed by 6 bases and V by 3 bases; bases with no gene match: 7. Germline CDR1 is SGDLS and CDR2 is YYNGEE. The DNA of the CDR3 is TGTGCCAGCAGCGGACGAGCGGGGGGCTTCAATGAGCAGTTCTTC. This gives the protein CASSGRAGGFNEQFF.

To note about this clone: Its ends do not fully match the called genes, so a read error is possible. V and J are TRBV2 and TRBJ2-5; D may be TRBD1 (5 bases). The CDR3 totals 17 residues. In germline, CDR1 is SNHLY, CDR2 FYNNEI. CDR3 nucleotides: TGTGCCAGCAGGGAAGCGATAGGCGACAGATTCCAAGAGACCCAGTACTTC. As protein: CASREAIGDRFQETQYF.

Written as DNA, the CDR3 is TGTGCCAGCAGCTTACTCGACAGCCAGGGCAGAAATGGCTACACCTTC. Its protein product is CASSLLDSQGRNGYTF. The genes are TRBV7-9 and TRBJ1-2, with D possibly matching TRBD1 (5 bases). Trimming pared 2 bases from V and 6 bases from J, leaving 19 bases between. Germline assignment: CDR1 SEHNR and CDR2 FQNEAQ (reference sequence). The CDR3 totals 16 residues. Using reference TRBV7-9 and TRBJ1-2 for the parts outside the CDR3, the full variable domain is DTGVSQNPRHKITKRGQNVTFRCDPISEHNRLYWYRQTLGQGPEFLTYFQNEAQLEKSRLLSDRFSAERPKGSFSTLEIQRTEQGDSAMYLCASSLLDSQGRNGYTFGSGTRLTVV.

The gene calls are TRBV5-1 and TRBJ1-6; D is unresolved. Trimming removed 0 bases at V and 5 bases at J, with 15 bases between. The germline V gene has CDR1 SGHRS and CDR2 YFSETQ. There are 17 residues in the CDR3. CDR3 loop: CASSLERFTGNNSPLHF. The DNA for the CDR3 is TGCGCCAGCAGCTTGGAGAGGTTCACGGGAAATAATTCACCCCTCCACTTT.

The rearrangement joins TRBV19 to TRBJ1-4, with TRBD1 identical over 7 bases. The V gene's germline CDR1 is LNHDA and CDR2 SQIVND (reference sequence). This CDR3 is built from 15 residues. Trimming took 4 bases from V and 2 from J; bases not matched to a gene: 4. In DNA, the CDR3 is TGTGCCAGTAGTAACCGACAGGGCACTAATGAAAAACTGTTTTTT. Its protein product is CASSNRQGTNEKLFF.